This TCR beta chain is drawn from a study of Ad26.COV2.S vaccination and SARS-CoV-2 variants. The table came from immunoSEQ multiplex PCR; TCRdb's copy has only in-frame clones and leaves some out. The top ten clones hold about 1.5% of a sample with roughly 700,000 clones, 80% to 90% of them seen once. Treatment of the sample: 15 to 20 received Ad26.COV2.S at low or high dose, single or two shots; several received placebo; per-sample allocation not given. Material that was analyzed had been drawn on day 63 after the first vaccine or placebo injection. It was an adult aged 18-55 years in Boston who was the donor. The germline CDR1 and CDR2 sequences are SGHAT and FQNNGV. V was cut by 3 bases and J by 1 base, with 12 bases left in between. This CDR3 comprises 15 residues.

This specimen was peripheral blood, taken in a trial of Ad26.COV2.S vaccine versus placebo. The receptor was derived from a person aged 18-65 years who received the Ad26.COV2.S COVID-19 vaccine or a placebo. This chain connects TRBV11-2 to TRBJ2-5; possibly TRBD2 for D (5 bases). The CDR3, as DNA: TGTGCCAGCAGCTTCAATTTCGGGATCCAAGAGACCCAGTACTTC. Amino acid sequence: CASSFNFGIQETQYF.